Below, 26 T cell receptor beta chains from the same sample are listed, as sequenced in a study of blood T cell repertoires in COVID-19. Clones were sequenced by immunoSEQ multiplex PCR, and TCRdb holds only the in-frame ones, with some missing. The sample holds more than 40,000 clones, around 89% seen once. The specimen sequenced was peripheral blood. The receptors shown here come from a man aged 45-65 years with active COVID-19.

The chain recombines TRBV6-5 with TRBJ1-1, with 7 bases lining up with TRBD1. Looked up from germline, CDR1 is MNHEY and CDR2 is SVGAGI. The junction had 6 bases not matched to a gene; V was cut back by 8 bases and J by 0 bases. This CDR3 comprises 14 residues. CDR3 residues: CASSRDSVNTEAFF. The DNA of the CDR3 is TGTGCCAGCTCTAGGGACAGCGTGAACACTGAAGCTTTCTTT.

This clone was seen a handful of times. A junction end diverges from the germline sequence, so it may reflect a read error. The chain recombines TRBV7-7 with TRBJ2-7; 9 positions match TRBD1. CDR1 and CDR2 (germline): SSHAT, FNYEAQ (reference sequence). The length of the CDR3 is 15 residues. CDR3 amino acids: CASSLVPGQGCEQYF. CDR3 nucleotide sequence: TGTGCTAGCAGCTTAGTTCCGGGACAGGGCTGCGAGCAGTACTTC.

This chain connects TRBV6-1 to TRBJ2-7; 7 bases map to TRBD2. Germline loops: CDR1 MNHNS, CDR2 SASEGT. This CDR3 spans 14 amino acids. Trimming took 3 bases from V and 3 from J; bases not matched to a gene: 5. CDR3 DNA sequence: TGTGCCAGCAGTGACCTAGCGGAGAGCTACGAGCAGTACTTC. Amino acid sequence: CASSDLAESYEQYF.

The CDR3 DNA follows: TGTGCCAGTAGTATCTATCAGGCCACAGATACGCAGTATTTT. It codes for CASSIYQATDTQYF. This chain links TRBV19 with TRBJ2-3; D remains ambiguous. Looked up from germline, CDR1 is LNHDA and CDR2 is SQIVND (reference sequence). V shed 3 bases and J shed 2 bases, with 9 bases lying between them. The CDR3 runs 14 residues.

This chain connects TRBV15 to TRBJ1-1; 7 bases align to TRBD1. This CDR3 contains 14 residues. The J segment lost 3 bases and the V segment lost 1 base, leaving 2 bases of the junction unmatched. Per germline, CDR1 LNHNV and CDR2 YYDKDF (reference sequence). CDR3 nucleotides: TGTGCCACCAGCAGAGCAGGGGGGTACACTGAAGCTTTCTTT. Its protein is CATSRAGGYTEAFF.

The genes are TRBV27 and TRBJ2-1, with a weak D call TRBD2 (7 bases). The CDR3 loop spans 16 amino acids. Germline CDR1 is MNHEY and CDR2 is SMNVEV (reference sequence). V dropped 5 bases and J dropped 3 bases, with 17 bases sitting between them. This CDR3 is CASSPPGASGYNEQFF. CDR3 coding DNA: TGTGCCAGCAGTCCACCGGGGGCTAGCGGCTACAATGAGCAGTTCTTC.

The chain carries TRBV27 and TRBJ2-7; a possible D gene is TRBD1 (6 bases). The germline gives CDR1 MNHEY, CDR2 SMNVEV (reference sequence). This CDR3 has 13 residues. Deletions cut 7 bases from V and 1 base from J, with 11 bases between. The CDR3 DNA reads TGTGCCAGCATCCAACAGGGTTCCTACGAGCAGTACTTC. It yields the protein CASIQQGSYEQYF.

The rearrangement uses TRBV12-3 or TRBV12-4 and TRBJ1-2, with D tentatively TRBD1 (6 bases). The CDR3 is 12 residues long. V gave up 11 bases and J gave up 6 bases, with 16 bases separating them. Here the CDR3 DNA reads TGTGCCTCCAGAGGGGGGAGGGATGGCTACACCTTC. This translates into CASRGGRDGYTF.

This clone was counted only a few times. The chain carries TRBV3-1 (or the pseudogene TRBV3-2) and TRBJ2-5, with 8 bases aligning to TRBD2. J gave up 4 bases and V 1 base, and 8 bases lay outside the gene matches. The CDR3 loop spans 16 amino acids. CDR1 and CDR2 from the germline V gene are LGHDT and YNNKEL (reference sequence). Here the CDR3 reads CASSQGETSVPETQYF. The DNA of the CDR3 is TGTGCCAGCAGCCAAGGCGAGACTAGCGTCCCAGAGACCCAGTACTTC.

The chain links TRBV6-5 to TRBJ2-7, with D maybe TRBD1 (9 bases). V lost 6 bases and J lost 9, with 21 bases in between. CDR1 is MNHEY and CDR2 is SVGAGI in the germline V gene. The CDR3 is 14 amino acids. CDR3 sequence (DNA): TGTGCCAGCAGGAATAGCGGGACAGGGTCCGGGCAGTACTTC. Amino acids: CASRNSGTGSGQYF.

This clone was observed once. V and J are TRBV15 and TRBJ1-6; a weak D match, TRBD1 (5 bases). Trimming cost V 0 bases and J 14 bases, with 23 bases left between them. The germline V gene encodes CDR1 LNHNV and CDR2 YYDKDF (reference sequence). CDR3 length: 17 amino acids. CDR3 sequence (DNA): TGTGCCACCAGCAGAGAGAGTTTAGGACAATCGAGAAGGACCCTCCACTTT. Translating gives CATSRESLGQSRRTLHF.

The chain uses TRBV6-5 and TRBJ2-3, with no clear D. Germline V CDR1 and CDR2: MNHEY, SVGAGI. The V and J ends lost 6 bases and 1 base respectively, with 8 bases between them. This CDR3 comprises 13 residues. The CDR3 region is CASRSPGTDTQYF. CDR3 nucleotides: TGTGCCAGCAGGTCCCCAGGCACAGATACGCAGTATTTT.

This clone was recorded once. This chain connects TRBV29-1 to TRBJ2-1; 8 bases are shared with TRBD1. The V and J ends lost 4 bases and 6 bases, in that order; junction bases with no gene match: 8. The CDR3 covers 14 residues. Germline V gives CDR1 SQVTM, CDR2 ANQGSEA. CDR3 coding DNA: TGCAGCGTTGGGGGCCGGACAGGGTCCAATGAGCAGTTCTTC. Amino acid sequence: CSVGGRTGSNEQFF.

In nucleotides, the CDR3 is TGTGCCAGCAGACTTACTAATATCCCTGAAGCTTTCTTT. Protein: CASRLTNIPEAFF. This chain connects TRBV3-1 (or the pseudogene TRBV3-2) to TRBJ1-1, with unresolved D. Trimming pared 6 bases from V and 6 bases from J, leaving 14 bases between. The CDR3 covers 13 residues. Germline lookup yields CDR1 LGHDT and CDR2 YNNKEL (reference sequence).

This chain links TRBV9 with TRBJ2-2, with unresolved D. CDR1 and CDR2 (germline): SGDLS, YYNGEE. Between the trimmed V and J ends, which lost 0 bases and 0 bases, there was a span of 6 bases. CDR3 length: 15 amino acids. This CDR3 reads CASSVALANTGELFF. The CDR3 DNA is TGTGCCAGCAGCGTAGCTCTCGCGAACACCGGGGAGCTGTTTTTT. Complete variable domain (other parts from reference TRBV9 and TRBJ2-2): DSGVTQTPKHLITATGQRVTLRCSPRSGDLSVYWYQQSLDQGLQFLIQYYNGEERAKGNILERFSAQQFPDLHSELNLSSLELGDSALYFCASSVALANTGELFFGEGSRLTVL.

The rearrangement links TRBV15 to TRBJ1-4, with a tentative D call TRBD1 (5 bases). The germline V gene encodes CDR1 LNHNV and CDR2 YYDKDF (reference sequence). Trimming left V 2 bases short and J 7 bases short, with 11 bases between. The CDR3 covers 14 residues. The CDR3 nucleotides read TGTGCCACCAGCAGAAGGGTGGGGGGTGAAAAACTGTTTTTT. This translates into CATSRRVGGEKLFF.

The chain links TRBV7-3 to TRBJ2-3, with TRBD2 matching over 11 bases. J was trimmed by 6 bases and V by 3 bases; bases with no gene match: 5. The germline V gene has CDR1 SGHTA and CDR2 FQGTGA. The CDR3 has 15 amino acids. The CDR3 loop is CASSFTSGGPDTQYF. Written as DNA, the CDR3 is TGTGCCAGCAGCTTCACTAGCGGGGGACCGGATACGCAGTATTTT. Filled out from reference TRBV7-3 and TRBJ2-3, the complete variable domain reads GAGVSQTPSNKVTEKGKYVELRCDPISGHTALYWYRQSLGQGPEFLIYFQGTGAADDSGLPNDRFFAVRPEGSVSTLKIQRTERGDSAVYLCASSFTSGGPDTQYFGPGTRLTVL.

V gene TRBV6-6 combines with J gene TRBJ1-2, with 12 bases matching TRBD1. With 6 bases clipped from V and 8 bases from J, the junction kept 7 bases outside the gene matches. The CDR3 covers 14 residues. Germline CDR1 reads MNHNY; CDR2 reads SVGAGI (reference sequence). This CDR3 reads CASSQGQGATGYTF. The CDR3 DNA reads TGTGCCAGCAGCCAGGGACAGGGGGCGACGGGCTACACCTTC.

The chain has TRBV6-1 and TRBJ2-2, with D unresolved. Trimming took off 3 bases at V and 1 base at J, with 6 bases between the two ends. Per germline, CDR1 MNHNS and CDR2 SASEGT. The CDR3 is 14 amino acids. The CDR3 spells CASSEGQNTGELFF. CDR3 nucleotide sequence: TGTGCCAGCAGTGAGGGCCAGAACACCGGGGAGCTGTTTTTT.

This clone was picked up one time. The chain is built from TRBV6-1 and TRBJ2-2, with 7 bases aligning to TRBD1. From germline, CDR1 is MNHNS and CDR2 SASEGT. With 3 bases clipped from V and 4 bases from J, the junction kept 8 bases outside the gene matches. This CDR3 region has 16 residues. The CDR3 region is CASSEGATGSTGELFF. The CDR3 nucleotides are TGTGCCAGCAGTGAGGGCGCGACAGGGTCCACCGGGGAGCTGTTTTTT.

V and J are TRBV14 and TRBJ2-5; 8 bases fit TRBD2. V lost 4 bases and J lost 4; bases outside the gene matches: 11. Germline V gene sequence: CDR1 SGHDN, CDR2 FVKESK. CDR3 size: 16 residues. In DNA, the CDR3 is TGTGCCAGCAGCCCGATTTGGCTAGCGGGTAGAGAGACCCAGTACTTC. It specifies CASSPIWLAGRETQYF.

The genes are TRBV7-2 and TRBJ2-3; 13 nucleotides match TRBD2. Looked up from germline, CDR1 is SGHTA and CDR2 is FQGNSA. J lost 4 bases, V lost 2 bases, and 12 bases had no gene match. The CDR3 is 19 amino acids. CDR3 sequence (DNA): TGTGCCAGCAGCTTACGTTCGACTAGCGGGAGGCGGGTCCCAGATACGCAGTATTTT. This encodes CASSLRSTSGRRVPDTQYF.

Turning to this clone: One end of the junction varies from germline; a read error may be responsible. The CDR3 sequence: CVSSQDGAYSYEQYF. The CDR3 DNA follows: TGTGTCAGCAGCCAAGATGGAGCGTACTCCTACGAGCAGTACTTC. J is TRBJ2-7 and V is TRBV3-1 (or the pseudogene TRBV3-2), with no clear D. CDR1 and CDR2 from the germline V gene are LGHDT and YNNKEL (reference sequence). This CDR3 contains 15 residues.

This clone was observed a handful of times. The same CDR3 arises from other DNA sequences in this sample as well. The chain joins TRBV7-9 to TRBJ2-7; 11 bases match TRBD2. This CDR3 has 13 amino acids. V trimming: 5 bases; J trimming: 6 bases; junction bases outside the gene matches: 3. Germline lookup yields CDR1 SEHNR and CDR2 FQNEAQ (reference sequence). The CDR3 spells CASSLGTSGEQYF. The CDR3 DNA follows: TGTGCCAGCAGCCTGGGGACTAGCGGCGAGCAGTACTTC.

V gene TRBV5-1 combines with J gene TRBJ2-3, with TRBD2 matching 10 bases. The CDR3 has 16 residues. J was trimmed by 5 bases and V by 3 bases; bases with no gene match: 9. Germline CDR1 and CDR2: SGHRS and YFSETQ. The DNA of the CDR3 is TGCGCCAGCAGCTACGGGACTAGCGATGGCAAAGATACGCAGTATTTT. It codes for CASSYGTSDGKDTQYF.

The chain couples TRBV2 to TRBJ1-1; possible D gene TRBD1, 5 bases. Germline V gene sequence: CDR1 SNHLY, CDR2 FYNNEI. The ends were cut back, 7 bases at V and 3 bases at J, with 18 bases in the middle. The length of the CDR3 is 15 residues. The CDR3 DNA sequence: TGTGCCAGCACCTTTACGAGGAAAGGGGACACTGAAGCTTTCTTT. It translates to CASTFTRKGDTEAFF.